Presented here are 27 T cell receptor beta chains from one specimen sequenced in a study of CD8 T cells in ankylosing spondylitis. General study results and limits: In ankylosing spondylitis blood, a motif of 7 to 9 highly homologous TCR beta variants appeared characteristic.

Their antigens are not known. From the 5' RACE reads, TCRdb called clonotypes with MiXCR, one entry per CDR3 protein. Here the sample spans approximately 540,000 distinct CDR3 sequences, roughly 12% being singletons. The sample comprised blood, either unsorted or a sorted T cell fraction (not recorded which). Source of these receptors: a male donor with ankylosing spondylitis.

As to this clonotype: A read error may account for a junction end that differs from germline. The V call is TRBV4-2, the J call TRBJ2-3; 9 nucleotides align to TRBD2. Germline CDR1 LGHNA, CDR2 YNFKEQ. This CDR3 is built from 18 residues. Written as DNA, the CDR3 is TGTGCCAGCAGCCAAGATCCGATCGCGGGGGGGTACACAGATACGCTGTATTTT. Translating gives CASSQDPIAGGYTDTLYF.

The CDR3 DNA sequence: TGTGCCAGCAGCCATTTTAGCGGGAGCACAGATACGCAGTATTTT. It encodes CASSHFSGSTDTQYF. V is TRBV4-2 and J is TRBJ2-3, with TRBD2 identical over 7 bases. The germline V gene encodes CDR1 LGHNA and CDR2 YNFKEQ. The V segment lost 3 bases and the J segment 0 bases; nucleotides outside the gene matches: 3. There are 15 residues in the CDR3.

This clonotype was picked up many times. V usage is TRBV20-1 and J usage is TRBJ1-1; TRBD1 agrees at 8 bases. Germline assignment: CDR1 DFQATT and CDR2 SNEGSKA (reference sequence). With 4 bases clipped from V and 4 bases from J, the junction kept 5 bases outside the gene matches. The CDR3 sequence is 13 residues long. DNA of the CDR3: TGCAGTGCTATCGAGGACAGGGCCACTGAAGCTTTCTTT. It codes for CSAIEDRATEAFF.

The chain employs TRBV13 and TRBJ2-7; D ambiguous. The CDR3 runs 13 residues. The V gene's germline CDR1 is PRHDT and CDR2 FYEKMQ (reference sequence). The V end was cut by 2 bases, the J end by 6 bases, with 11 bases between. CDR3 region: CASSLTRLPEQYF. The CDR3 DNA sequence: TGTGCCAGCAGCTTAACCCGACTCCCCGAGCAGTACTTC.

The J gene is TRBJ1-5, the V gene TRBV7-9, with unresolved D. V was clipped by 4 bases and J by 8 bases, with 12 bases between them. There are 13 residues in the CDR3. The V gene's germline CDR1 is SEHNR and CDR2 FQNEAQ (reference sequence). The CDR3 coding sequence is TGTGCCAGCAGCTCCATCGGAGGTAAGCCCCAGCATTTT. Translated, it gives CASSSIGGKPQHF.

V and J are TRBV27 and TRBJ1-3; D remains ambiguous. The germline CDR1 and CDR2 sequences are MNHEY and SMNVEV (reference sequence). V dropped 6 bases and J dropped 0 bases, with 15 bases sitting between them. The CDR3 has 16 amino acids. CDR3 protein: CASSFRWGVSGNTIYF. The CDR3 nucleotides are TGTGCCAGCAGCTTTCGGTGGGGTGTCTCTGGAAACACCATATATTTT.

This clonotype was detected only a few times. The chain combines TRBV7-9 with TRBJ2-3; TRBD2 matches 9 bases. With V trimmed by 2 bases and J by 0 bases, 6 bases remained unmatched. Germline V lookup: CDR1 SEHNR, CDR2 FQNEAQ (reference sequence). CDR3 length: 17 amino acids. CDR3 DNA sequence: TGTGCCAGCAGCTTACGGACTAGCGTTGGTAGCACAGATACGCAGTATTTT. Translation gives CASSLRTSVGSTDTQYF. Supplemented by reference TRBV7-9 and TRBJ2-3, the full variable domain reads DTGVSQNPRHKITKRGQNVTFRCDPISEHNRLYWYRQTLGQGPEFLTYFQNEAQLEKSRLLSDRFSAERPKGSFSTLEIQRTEQGDSAMYLCASSLRTSVGSTDTQYFGPGTRLTVL.

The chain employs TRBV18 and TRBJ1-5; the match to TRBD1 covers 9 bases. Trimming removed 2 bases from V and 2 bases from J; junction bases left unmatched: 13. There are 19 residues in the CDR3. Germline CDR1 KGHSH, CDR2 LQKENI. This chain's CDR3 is CASSPGTGGGGNGNQPQHF. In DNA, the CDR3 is TGTGCCAGCTCACCAGGAACAGGGGGCGGCGGTAATGGCAATCAGCCCCAGCATTTT.

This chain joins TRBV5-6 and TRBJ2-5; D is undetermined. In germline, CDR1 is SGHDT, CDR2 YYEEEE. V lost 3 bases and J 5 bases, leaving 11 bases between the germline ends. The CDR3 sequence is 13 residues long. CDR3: CASSSTMVETQYF. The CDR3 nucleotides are TGTGCCAGCAGCTCAACAATGGTGGAGACCCAGTACTTC.

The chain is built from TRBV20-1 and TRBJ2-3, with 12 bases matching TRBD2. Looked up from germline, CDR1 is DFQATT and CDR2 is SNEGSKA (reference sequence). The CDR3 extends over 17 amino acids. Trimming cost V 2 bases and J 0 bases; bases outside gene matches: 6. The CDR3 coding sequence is TGCAGTGCTAGACGTCCCGGGACTAGCGGGAGCACAGATACGCAGTATTTT. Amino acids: CSARRPGTSGSTDTQYF.

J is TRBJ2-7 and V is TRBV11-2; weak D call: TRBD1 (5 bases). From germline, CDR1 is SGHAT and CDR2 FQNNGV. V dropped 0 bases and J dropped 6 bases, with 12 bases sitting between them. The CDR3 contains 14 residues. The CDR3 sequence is CASSLDRVSGEQYF. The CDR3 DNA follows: TGTGCCAGCAGCTTAGACAGGGTCTCCGGCGAGCAGTACTTC.

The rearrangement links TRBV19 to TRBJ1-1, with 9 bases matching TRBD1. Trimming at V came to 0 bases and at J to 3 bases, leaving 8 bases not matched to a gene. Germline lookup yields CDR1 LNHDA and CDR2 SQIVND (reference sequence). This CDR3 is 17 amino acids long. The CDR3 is CASSIDGTGSVDTEAFF. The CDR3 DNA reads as TGTGCCAGTAGTATAGATGGGACAGGGTCTGTGGACACTGAAGCTTTCTTT.

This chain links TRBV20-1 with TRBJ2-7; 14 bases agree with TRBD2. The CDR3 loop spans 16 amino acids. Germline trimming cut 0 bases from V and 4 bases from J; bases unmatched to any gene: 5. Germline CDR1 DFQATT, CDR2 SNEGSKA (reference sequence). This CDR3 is CSARDGLAGGLYEQYF. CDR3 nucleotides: TGCAGTGCTAGAGATGGACTAGCGGGAGGCCTATACGAGCAGTACTTC.

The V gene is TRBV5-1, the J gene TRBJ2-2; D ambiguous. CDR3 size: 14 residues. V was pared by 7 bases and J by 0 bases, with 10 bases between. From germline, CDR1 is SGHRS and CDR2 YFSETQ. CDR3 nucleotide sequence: TGCGCCAGCCTAGACGACCCGAACACCGGGGAGCTGTTTTTT. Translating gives CASLDDPNTGELFF.

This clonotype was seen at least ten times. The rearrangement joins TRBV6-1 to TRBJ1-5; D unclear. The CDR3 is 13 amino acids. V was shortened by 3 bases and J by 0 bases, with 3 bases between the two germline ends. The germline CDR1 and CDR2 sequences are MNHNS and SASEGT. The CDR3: CASSDISNQPQHF. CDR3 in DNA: TGTGCCAGCAGTGACATTAGCAATCAGCCCCAGCATTTT.

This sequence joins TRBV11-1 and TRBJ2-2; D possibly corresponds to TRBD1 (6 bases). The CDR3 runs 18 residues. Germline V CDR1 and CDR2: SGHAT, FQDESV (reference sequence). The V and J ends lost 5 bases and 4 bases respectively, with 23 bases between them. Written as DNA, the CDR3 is TGTGCCAGCAGCCCATTTCGGACAGAGCTAGGGGCCACCGGGGAGCTGTTTTTT. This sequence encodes CASSPFRTELGATGELFF.

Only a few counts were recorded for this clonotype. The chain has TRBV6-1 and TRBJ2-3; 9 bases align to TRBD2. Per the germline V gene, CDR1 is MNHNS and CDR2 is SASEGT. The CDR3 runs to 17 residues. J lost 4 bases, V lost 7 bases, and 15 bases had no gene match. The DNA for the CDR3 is TGTGCCAGCACCAAAGCCAGTATGGCTAGCGGGGCAGATACGCAGTATTTT. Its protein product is CASTKASMASGADTQYF.

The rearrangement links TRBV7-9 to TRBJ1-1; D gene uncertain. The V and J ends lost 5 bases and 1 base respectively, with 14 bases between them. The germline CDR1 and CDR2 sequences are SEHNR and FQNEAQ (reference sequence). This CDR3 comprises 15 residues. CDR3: CASSLDLLENTEAFF. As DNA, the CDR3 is TGTGCCAGCAGCCTTGACTTGCTGGAGAACACTGAAGCTTTCTTT. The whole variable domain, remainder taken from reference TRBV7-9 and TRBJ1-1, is DTGVSQNPRHKITKRGQNVTFRCDPISEHNRLYWYRQTLGQGPEFLTYFQNEAQLEKSRLLSDRFSAERPKGSFSTLEIQRTEQGDSAMYLCASSLDLLENTEAFFGQGTRLTVV.

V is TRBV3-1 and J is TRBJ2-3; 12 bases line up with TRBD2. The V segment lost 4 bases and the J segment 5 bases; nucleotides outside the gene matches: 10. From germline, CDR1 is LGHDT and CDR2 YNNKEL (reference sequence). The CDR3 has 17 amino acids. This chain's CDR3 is CASSRRLAGDQRDTQYF. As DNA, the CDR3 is TGTGCCAGCAGCCGCCGACTAGCGGGAGACCAGAGAGATACGCAGTATTTT.

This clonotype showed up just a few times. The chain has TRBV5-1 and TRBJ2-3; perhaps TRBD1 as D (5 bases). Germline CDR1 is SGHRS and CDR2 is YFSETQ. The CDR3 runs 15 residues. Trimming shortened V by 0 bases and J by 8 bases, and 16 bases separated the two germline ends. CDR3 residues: CASSLGQGPWGTQYF. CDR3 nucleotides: TGCGCCAGCAGCTTGGGCCAGGGCCCTTGGGGTACGCAGTATTTT.

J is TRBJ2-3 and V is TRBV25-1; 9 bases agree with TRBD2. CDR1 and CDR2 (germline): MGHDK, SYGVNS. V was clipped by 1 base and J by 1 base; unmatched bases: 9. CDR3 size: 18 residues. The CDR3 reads CASSEWKWAGGRTDTQYF. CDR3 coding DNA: TGTGCCAGCAGTGAATGGAAGTGGGCGGGAGGGCGCACAGATACGCAGTATTTT.

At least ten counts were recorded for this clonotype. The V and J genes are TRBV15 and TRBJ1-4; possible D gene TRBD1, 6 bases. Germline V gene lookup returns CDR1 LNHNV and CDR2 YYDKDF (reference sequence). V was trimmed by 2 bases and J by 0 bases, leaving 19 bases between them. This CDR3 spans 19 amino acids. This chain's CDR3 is CATSRNTGTNAATNEKLFF. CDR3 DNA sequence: TGTGCCACCAGCAGAAATACCGGGACAAACGCTGCAACTAATGAAAAACTGTTTTTT.

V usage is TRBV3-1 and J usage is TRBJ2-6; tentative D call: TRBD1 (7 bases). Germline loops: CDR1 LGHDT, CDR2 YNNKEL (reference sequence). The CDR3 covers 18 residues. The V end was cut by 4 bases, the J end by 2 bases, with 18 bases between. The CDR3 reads CASSLRDSRFPGANVLTF. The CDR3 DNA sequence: TGTGCCAGCAGCCTGCGGGACAGTCGTTTTCCTGGGGCCAACGTCCTGACTTTC.

Here the CDR3 reads CASSSSTGGGNTGELFF. DNA for the CDR3: TGCGCCAGCAGCTCCTCGACAGGGGGAGGGAACACCGGGGAGCTGTTTTTT. The chain couples TRBV5-1 to TRBJ2-2; 9 positions agree with TRBD1. Germline-derived CDR1 and CDR2 are SGHRS and YFSETQ. The CDR3 totals 17 residues. V trimming: 3 bases; J trimming: 1 base; junction bases outside the gene matches: 7. Combining the CDR3 with reference TRBV5-1 and TRBJ2-2 gives the whole variable domain KAGVTQTPRYLIKTRGQQVTLSCSPISGHRSVSWYQQTPGQGLQFLFEYFSETQRNKGNFPGRFSGRQFSNSRSEMNVSTLELGDSALYLCASSSSTGGGNTGELFFGEGSRLTVL.

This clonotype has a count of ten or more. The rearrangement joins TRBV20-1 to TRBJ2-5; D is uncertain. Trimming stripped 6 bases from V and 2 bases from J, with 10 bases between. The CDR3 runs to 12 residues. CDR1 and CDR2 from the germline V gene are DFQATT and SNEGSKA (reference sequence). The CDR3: CSATLMQETQYF. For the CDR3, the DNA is TGCAGTGCCACATTAATGCAAGAGACCCAGTACTTC.

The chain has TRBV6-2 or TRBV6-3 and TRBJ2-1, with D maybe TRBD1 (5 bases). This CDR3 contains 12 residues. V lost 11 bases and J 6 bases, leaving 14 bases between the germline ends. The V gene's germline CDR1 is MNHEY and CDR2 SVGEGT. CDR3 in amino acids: CARHQGANEQFF. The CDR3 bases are TGTGCCCGTCATCAGGGTGCCAATGAGCAGTTCTTC.

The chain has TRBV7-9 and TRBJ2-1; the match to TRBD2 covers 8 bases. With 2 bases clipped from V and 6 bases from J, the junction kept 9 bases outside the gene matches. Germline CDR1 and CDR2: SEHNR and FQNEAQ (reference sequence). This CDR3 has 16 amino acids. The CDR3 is CASSLWLAGSGNEQFF. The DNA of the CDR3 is TGTGCCAGCAGCTTATGGTTAGCGGGGTCTGGCAATGAGCAGTTCTTC.